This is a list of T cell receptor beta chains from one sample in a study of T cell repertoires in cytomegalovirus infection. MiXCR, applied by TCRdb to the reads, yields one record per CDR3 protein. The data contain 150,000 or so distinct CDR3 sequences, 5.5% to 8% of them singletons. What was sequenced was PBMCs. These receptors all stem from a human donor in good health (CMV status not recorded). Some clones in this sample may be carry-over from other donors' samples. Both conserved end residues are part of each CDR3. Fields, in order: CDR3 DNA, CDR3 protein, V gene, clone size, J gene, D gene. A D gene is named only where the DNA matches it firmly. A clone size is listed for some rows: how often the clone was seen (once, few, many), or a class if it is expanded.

TGTGCCAGCAGCCAGAGACAGGGGGTAGAGAGCTATGGCTACACCTTC,CASSQRQGVESYGYTF,TRBV3-1,.,TRBJ1-2,TRBD1
TGTGCCAGCTTGTATATACTCTCTGGAAACACCATATATTTT,CASLYILSGNTIYF,TRBV7-9,many,TRBJ1-3,.
TGTGCCAGTATACGGGACAGGGGTGCTGGGGCCAACGTCCTGACTTTC,CASIRDRGAGANVLTF,TRBV19,many,TRBJ2-6,TRBD1
TGTGCCAGCAGCCCAAGCCCCCGGGGGAAAGTCTATGGCTACACCTTC,CASSPSPRGKVYGYTF,TRBV3-1,few,TRBJ1-2,.
TGCGCCAGCAGCTTGGAAGGAGATCTCACAGATACGCAGTATTTT,CASSLEGDLTDTQYF,TRBV5-1,many,TRBJ2-3,.
TGTGCCAGCAGCAAGGACAGTTATCAGCCCCAGCATTTT,CASSKDSYQPQHF,TRBV7-2,many,TRBJ1-5,.
TGTGCCATCAGTGACATAGACAGGGGCAATCAGCCCCAGCATTTT,CAISDIDRGNQPQHF,TRBV10-3,many,TRBJ1-5,TRBD1
TGCAGTGCTAGTAGGCCCGTGGGGGCGAGGACTGAAGCTTTCTTT,CSASRPVGARTEAFF,TRBV20-1,many,TRBJ1-1,.
TGCGCCAGCAGAACGGGGGCCACAGATACGCAGTATTTT,CASRTGATDTQYF,TRBV5-1,few,TRBJ2-3,.
TGTGCCAGCAGCTCCCGGCCGGGGACAGGAGATGGCTACACCTTC,CASSSRPGTGDGYTF,TRBV7-2,many,TRBJ1-2,TRBD1
TGCGCCAGCAGCAAAGGGGACGGCGGCTATGGCTACACCTTC,CASSKGDGGYGYTF,TRBV5-1,many,TRBJ1-2,.
TGTGCCAGCAGCTTGTCCTGGCGCGGGAGCTCCTACGAGCAGTACTTC,CASSLSWRGSSYEQYF,TRBV7-9,.,TRBJ2-7,TRBD2
TGCGCCAAGCCACCGAGACTAGCGGATAATACCTACAATGAGCAGTTCTTC,CAKPPRLADNTYNEQFF,TRBV5-1,.,TRBJ2-1,TRBD2
TGCAGCGTTGAACTGGGACAGGGCCAGGAGACCCAGTACTTC,CSVELGQGQETQYF,TRBV29-1,many,TRBJ2-5,TRBD1
TGCGCCAGCAGCCTGGGACTCCCAGACACAGATACGCAGTATTTT,CASSLGLPDTDTQYF,TRBV5-1,many,TRBJ2-3,.
TGTGCCAGCAGCTTACTAGCCGTAGATACGCAGTATTTT,CASSLLAVDTQYF,TRBV7-3,many,TRBJ2-3,.
TGCGCCAGCAGCTTACGAGGGGCGGGCAATCAGCCCCAGCATTTT,CASSLRGAGNQPQHF,TRBV5-1,few,TRBJ1-5,.
TGTGCCAGTAAGGAAAGTGAGGTCCGTTTACCCCTCCACTTT,CASKESEVRLPLHF,TRBV19,.,TRBJ1-6,.
TGCAGTGCCCAGGGCGTTGAGGCTAACTATGGCTACACCTTC,CSAQGVEANYGYTF,TRBV20-1,.,TRBJ1-2,.
TGCAGCTCTGCCGGGCAGGGGGCAGATACGCAGTATTTT,CSSAGQGADTQYF,TRBV20-1,.,TRBJ2-3,TRBD1
TGTGCCAGCAGCTTAGACGGGGGCCATGAGCAGTTCTTC,CASSLDGGHEQFF,TRBV7-9,many,TRBJ2-1,.
TGTGCCTCGGGGGGCTCGGGCACAGATACGCAGTATTTT,CASGGSGTDTQYF,TRBV19,many,TRBJ2-3,.
TGTGCCAGCAGTTTAGTGCGGGGGGGCCAAGAGACCCAGTACTTC,CASSLVRGGQETQYF,TRBV28,.,TRBJ2-5,TRBD2
TGTGCCAGCAGCTTAGCTTTGACAGGGGTAGCTAACTATGGCTACACCTTC,CASSLALTGVANYGYTF,TRBV7-9,few,TRBJ1-2,TRBD1
TGTGCCAGCAGCCCGGACAGGGACACTGAAGCTTTCTTT,CASSPDRDTEAFF,TRBV7-2,many,TRBJ1-1,TRBD1
TGTGCCAGCAGCCGCTTCCCGCGGCCATCCGGCGGGGGGGCCTCAAGCGGGGAGCTGTTTTTT,CASSRFPRPSGGGASSGELFF,TRBV7-2,many,TRBJ2-2,TRBD2
TGTGCCAGTAGTGGCCTCCAGGGGGCCCGGCAGTTCTTC,CASSGLQGARQFF,TRBV19,.,TRBJ2-1,TRBD1